The table lists the clone carrying this T cell receptor beta chain with a few counts. As yet, its antigen is unknown. The source of about 2 micrograms of genomic DNA for TCR beta libraries was cryopreserved PBMCs. The CDR3 is made up of 13 amino acids. V dropped 0 bases and J dropped 5 bases, with 7 bases sitting between them. The germline gives CDR1 LGHNA, CDR2 YSLEER. The data belong to a study of cytotoxic CD8 clonotypes in ibrutinib-treated CLL. The repertoire was sequenced with immunoSEQ multiplex PCR; TCRdb's copy has only in-frame clones and lacks some. Counted here are 16,000 or so clones, approximately 67% occurring once; the ten biggest clones make up 15% to 20%. Regarding the study as a whole: At the start, clonality exceeded age-matched healthy donors and followed circulating CD8+ T-cell counts. Increased clonality at ibrutinib response gave way to a return toward baseline at progression.

The receptor's source is a human donor with chronic lymphocytic leukemia. The V and J genes are TRBV4-3 and TRBJ2-5, with D unresolved. The sequencing used PBMCs, collected before ibrutinib treatment. The CDR3 reads CASSQDRVETQYF. CDR3 nucleotide sequence: TGCGCCAGCAGCCAAGATAGGGTGGAGACCCAGTACTTC.